This T cell receptor beta chain appears in the sequencing data of a study of CD8 T cells in ankylosing spondylitis. Whole-study results and caveats: A TCR beta motif made of 7 to 9 highly homologous variants seemed typical of ankylosing spondylitis blood.

TCRdb independently ran MiXCR on the 5' RACE reads; one entry per CDR3 protein. The repertoire holds about 440,000 distinct CDR3 sequences, with roughly 15% as singletons. This clonotype came up many times. Its antigen is not identified. The receptor was isolated from a male donor with ankylosing spondylitis. Sequenced: blood, either unsorted or a sorted T cell fraction (not recorded which).

The DNA for the CDR3 is TGTGCCAGCAGCTCGGGTCAGTACAATGAGCAGTTCTTC. Protein sequence: CASSSGQYNEQFF. The rearrangement uses TRBV7-7 and TRBJ2-1, with D unresolved. V was pared by 4 bases and J by 4 bases, with 8 bases between. CDR1 is SSHAT and CDR2 is FNYEAQ in the germline V gene (reference sequence). The CDR3 contains 13 residues. Full variable domain (rest looked up from reference TRBV7-7 and TRBJ2-1): GAGVSQSPRYKVTKRGQDVTLRCDPISSHATLYWYQQALGQGPEFLTYFNYEAQPDKSGLPSDRFSAERPEGSISTLTIQRTEQRDSAMYRCASSSGQYNEQFFGPGTRLTVL.